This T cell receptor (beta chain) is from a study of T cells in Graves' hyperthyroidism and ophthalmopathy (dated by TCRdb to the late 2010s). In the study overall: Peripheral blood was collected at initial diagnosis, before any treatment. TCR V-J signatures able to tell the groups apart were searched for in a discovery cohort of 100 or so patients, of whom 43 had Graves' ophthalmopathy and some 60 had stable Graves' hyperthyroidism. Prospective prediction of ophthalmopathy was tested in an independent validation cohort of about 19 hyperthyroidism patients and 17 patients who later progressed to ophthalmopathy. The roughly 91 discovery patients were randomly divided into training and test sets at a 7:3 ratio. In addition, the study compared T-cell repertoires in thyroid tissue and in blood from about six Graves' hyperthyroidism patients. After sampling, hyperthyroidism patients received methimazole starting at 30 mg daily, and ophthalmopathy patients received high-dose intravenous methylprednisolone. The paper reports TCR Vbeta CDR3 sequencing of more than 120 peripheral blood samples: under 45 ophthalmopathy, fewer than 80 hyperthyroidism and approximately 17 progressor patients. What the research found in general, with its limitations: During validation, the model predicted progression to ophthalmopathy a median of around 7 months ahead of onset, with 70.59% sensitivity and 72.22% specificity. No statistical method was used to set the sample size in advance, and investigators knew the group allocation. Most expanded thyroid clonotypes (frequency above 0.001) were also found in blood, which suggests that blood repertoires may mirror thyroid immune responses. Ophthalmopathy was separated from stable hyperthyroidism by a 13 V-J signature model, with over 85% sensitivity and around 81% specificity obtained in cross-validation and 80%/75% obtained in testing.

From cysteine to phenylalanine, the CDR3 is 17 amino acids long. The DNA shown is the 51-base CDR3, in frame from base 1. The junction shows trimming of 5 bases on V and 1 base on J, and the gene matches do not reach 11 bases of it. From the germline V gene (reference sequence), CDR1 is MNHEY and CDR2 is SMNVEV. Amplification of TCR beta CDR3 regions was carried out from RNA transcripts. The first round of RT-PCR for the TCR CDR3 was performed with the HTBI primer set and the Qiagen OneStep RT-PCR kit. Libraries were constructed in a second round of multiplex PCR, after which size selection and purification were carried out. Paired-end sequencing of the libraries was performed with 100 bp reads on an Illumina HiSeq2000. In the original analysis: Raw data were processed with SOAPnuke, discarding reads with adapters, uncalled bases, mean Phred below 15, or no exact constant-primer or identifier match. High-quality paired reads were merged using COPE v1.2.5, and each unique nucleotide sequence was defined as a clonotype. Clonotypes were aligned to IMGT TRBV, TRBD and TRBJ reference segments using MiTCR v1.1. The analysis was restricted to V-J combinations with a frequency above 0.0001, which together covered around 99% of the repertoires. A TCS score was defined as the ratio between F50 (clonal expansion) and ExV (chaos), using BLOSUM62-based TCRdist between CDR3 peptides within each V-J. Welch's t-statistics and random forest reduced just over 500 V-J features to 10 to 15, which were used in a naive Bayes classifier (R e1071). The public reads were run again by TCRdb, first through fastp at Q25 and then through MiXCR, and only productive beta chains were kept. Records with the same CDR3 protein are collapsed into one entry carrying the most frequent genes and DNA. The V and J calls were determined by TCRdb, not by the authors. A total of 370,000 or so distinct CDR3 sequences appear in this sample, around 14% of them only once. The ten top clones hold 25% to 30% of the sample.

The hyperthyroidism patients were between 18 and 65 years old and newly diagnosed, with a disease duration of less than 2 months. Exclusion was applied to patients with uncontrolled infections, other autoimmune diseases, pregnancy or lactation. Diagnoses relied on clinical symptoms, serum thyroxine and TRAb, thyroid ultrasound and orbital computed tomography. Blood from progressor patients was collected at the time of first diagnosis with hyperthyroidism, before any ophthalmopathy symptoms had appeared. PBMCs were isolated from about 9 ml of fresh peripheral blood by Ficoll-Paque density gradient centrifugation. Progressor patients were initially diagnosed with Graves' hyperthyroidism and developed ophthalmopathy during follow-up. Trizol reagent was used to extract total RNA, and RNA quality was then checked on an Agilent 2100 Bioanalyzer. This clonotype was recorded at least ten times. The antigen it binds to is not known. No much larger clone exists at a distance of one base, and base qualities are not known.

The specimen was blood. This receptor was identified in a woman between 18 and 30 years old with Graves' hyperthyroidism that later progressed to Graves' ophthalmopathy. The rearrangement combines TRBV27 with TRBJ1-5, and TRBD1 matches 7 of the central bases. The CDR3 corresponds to CASSPSGGGWSNQPQHF. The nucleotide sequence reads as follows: TGTGCCAGCAGTCCCTCGGGAGGGGGCTGGAGCAATCAGCCCCAGCATTTT.